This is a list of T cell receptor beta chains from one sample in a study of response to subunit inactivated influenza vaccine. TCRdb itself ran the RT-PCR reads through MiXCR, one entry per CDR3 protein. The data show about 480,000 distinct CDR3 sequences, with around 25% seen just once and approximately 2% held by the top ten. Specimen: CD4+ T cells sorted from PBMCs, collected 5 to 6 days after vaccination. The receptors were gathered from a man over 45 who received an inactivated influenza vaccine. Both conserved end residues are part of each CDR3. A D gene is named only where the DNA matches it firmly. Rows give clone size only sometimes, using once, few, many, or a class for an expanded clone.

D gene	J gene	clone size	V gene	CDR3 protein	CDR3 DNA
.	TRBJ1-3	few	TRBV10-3	CAIRGVALNTIYF	TGTGCCATCCGGGGAGTGGCCCTAAACACCATATATTTT
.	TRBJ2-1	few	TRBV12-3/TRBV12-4	CASTPGGWGAKQFF	TGTGCCAGCACCCCCGGGGGGTGGGGGGCGAAGCAGTTCTTC
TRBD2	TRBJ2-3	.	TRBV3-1	CASSLRGGLDTQYF	TGTGCCAGCAGCCTTCGGGGGGGCCTAGATACGCAGTATTTT
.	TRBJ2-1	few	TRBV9	CASSVGPGDYNEQFF	TGTGCCAGCAGCGTAGGTCCGGGGGACTACAATGAGCAGTTCTTC
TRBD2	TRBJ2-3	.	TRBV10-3	CAISGVRGQELAGDADTQYF	TGTGCCATCAGCGGGGTTAGGGGGCAAGAACTAGCGGGAGATGCAGATACGCAGTATTTT
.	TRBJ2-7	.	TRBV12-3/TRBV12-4	CASRISDGSSYEQYF	TGTGCCAGCAGGATATCGGACGGGAGCTCCTACGAGCAGTACTTC
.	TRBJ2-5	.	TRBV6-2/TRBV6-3	CASSYWTDEETQYF	TGTGCCAGCAGTTACTGGACAGACGAAGAGACCCAGTACTTC
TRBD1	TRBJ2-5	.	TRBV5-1	CASSQGTSTGGKETQYF	TGCGCCAGCAGCCAAGGAACATCGACAGGGGGGAAAGAGACCCAGTACTTC
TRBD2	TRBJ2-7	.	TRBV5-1	CASSSLGGANTYEQYF	TGCGCCAGCAGCTCACTCGGGGGGGCCAATACCTACGAGCAGTACTTC
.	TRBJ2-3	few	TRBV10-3	CAISARGRLSTDTQYF	TGTGCCATCAGTGCACGGGGCCGCCTCAGCACAGATACGCAGTATTTT
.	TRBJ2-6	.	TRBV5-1	CATYGSGANVLTF	TGCGCCACCTATGGCTCTGGGGCCAACGTCCTGACTTTC
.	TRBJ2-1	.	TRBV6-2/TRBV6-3	CASSPPRDWSNEQFF	TGTGCCAGCAGCCCGCCCCGGGACTGGTCGAATGAGCAGTTCTTC
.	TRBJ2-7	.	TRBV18	CASSPGSLEQYF	TGTGCCAGCTCACCAGGCTCTCTCGAGCAGTACTTC
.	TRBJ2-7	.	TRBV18	CASSQDGGSYEQYF	TGTGCCAGCTCGCAGGACGGAGGATCCTACGAGCAGTACTTC
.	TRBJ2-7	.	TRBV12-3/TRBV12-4	CASSTSGTQNNYEQYF	TGTGCCAGCAGTACATCCGGGACACAGAACAATTACGAGCAGTACTTC
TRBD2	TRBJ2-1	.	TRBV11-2	CASSLGAAGSTGGQFF	TGTGCCAGCAGCTTAGGTGCAGCGGGATCAACCGGTGGGCAGTTCTTC
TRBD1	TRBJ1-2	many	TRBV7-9	CASSDRDRVYYGYTF	TGTGCCAGCAGCGACCGGGACAGGGTATACTATGGCTACACCTTC
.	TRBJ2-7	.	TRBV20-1	CSASSLPSRNEQYF	TGCAGTGCTAGCTCCCTTCCATCGAGGAACGAGCAGTACTTC
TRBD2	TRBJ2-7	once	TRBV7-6	CASGDVLAGSEQYF	TGTGCCAGCGGGGACGTCCTAGCGGGGTCAGAGCAGTACTTC
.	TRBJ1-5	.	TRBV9	CASSAGVGYSNQPQHF	TGTGCCAGCAGCGCGGGGGTGGGATATAGCAATCAGCCCCAGCATTTT
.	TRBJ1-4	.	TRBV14	CASSLPAYNEKLFF	TGTGCCAGCAGCCTCCCAGCGTATAATGAAAAACTGTTTTTT
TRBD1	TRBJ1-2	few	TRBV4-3	CASSQDFTSGTGWGGYTF	TGCGCCAGCAGCCAAGATTTCACCTCGGGGACAGGTTGGGGCGGCTACACCTTC